This entry is about one T cell receptor (beta chain). Its antigen is undetermined. The entirety of the isolated RNA underwent reverse transcription, so expressed TCRB transcripts were sequenced. TCRdb's table, derived via immunoSEQ multiplex PCR, lists solely in-frame clones and lacks some. The sample lists approximately 150,000 clones, roughly 10% occurring once. The record originates from a study of beta chain features in type 1 diabetes. This CDR3 comprises 15 residues. Germline loops: CDR1 SGHVS, CDR2 FQNEAQ. The germline V and J ends were trimmed by 1 base and 2 bases, with 11 bases remaining between them. Study findings and constraints: In every one of the four CD4+ subsets, TCRB CDR3s were moderately but significantly shorter in Type 1 diabetes patients.

This chain uses TRBV7-8 with TRBJ1-2; D remains ambiguous. The sequenced material came from central memory CD4+ T cells from blood. The sequence was collected from a man aged 25 to 45 with type 1 diabetes. The CDR3 DNA follows: TGTGCCAGCAGCTTAGTTAGCGGAGTCAACTATGGCTACACCTTC. Translation: CASSLVSGVNYGYTF.